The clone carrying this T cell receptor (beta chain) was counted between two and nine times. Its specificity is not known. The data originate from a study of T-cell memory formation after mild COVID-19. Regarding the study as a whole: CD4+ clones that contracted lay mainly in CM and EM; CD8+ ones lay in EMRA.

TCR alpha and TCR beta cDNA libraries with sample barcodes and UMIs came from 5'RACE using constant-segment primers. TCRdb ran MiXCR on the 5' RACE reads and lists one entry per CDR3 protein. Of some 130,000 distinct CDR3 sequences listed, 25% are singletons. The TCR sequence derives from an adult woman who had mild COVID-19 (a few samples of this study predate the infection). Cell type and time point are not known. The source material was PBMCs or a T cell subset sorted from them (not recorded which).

The CDR3 protein is CASSLPPSTEAFF. DNA of the CDR3: TGTGCCAGCAGCTTACCCCCTAGCACTGAAGCTTTCTTT. The chain uses TRBV7-3 and TRBJ1-1; unclear D gene. The germline V and J ends were trimmed by 2 bases and 4 bases, with 8 bases remaining between them. The CDR3 sequence is 13 residues long. Germline-derived CDR1 and CDR2 are SGHTA and FQGTGA. The full variable domain, with the rest looked up from reference TRBV7-3 and TRBJ1-1, is GAGVSQTPSNKVTEKGKYVELRCDPISGHTALYWYRQSLGQGPEFLIYFQGTGAADDSGLPNDRFFAVRPEGSVSTLKIQRTERGDSAVYLCASSLPPSTEAFFGQGTRLTVV.